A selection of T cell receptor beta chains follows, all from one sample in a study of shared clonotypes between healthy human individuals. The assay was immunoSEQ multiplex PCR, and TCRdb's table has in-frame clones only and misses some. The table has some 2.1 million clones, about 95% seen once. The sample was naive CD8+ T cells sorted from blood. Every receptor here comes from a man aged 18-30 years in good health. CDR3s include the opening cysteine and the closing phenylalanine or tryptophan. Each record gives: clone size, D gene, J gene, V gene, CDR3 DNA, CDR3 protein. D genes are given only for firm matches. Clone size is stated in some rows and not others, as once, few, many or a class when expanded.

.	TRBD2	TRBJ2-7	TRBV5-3	TGTGCCAGATTCCACGGGAGGGCTTACGAGCAGTACTTC	CARFHGRAYEQYF
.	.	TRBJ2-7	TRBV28	TGTGCCAGCAGTTTAGTGGGTATTAGCTACGAGCAGTACTTC	CASSLVGISYEQYF
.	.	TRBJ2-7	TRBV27	TGTGCCTCACGCAGGTCCGGGGACCAGTTCTACGAGCAGTACTTC	CASRRSGDQFYEQYF
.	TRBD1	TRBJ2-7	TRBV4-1	TGCGCCAGCAGCCAGCAGACAGGGTACGAGCAGTACTTC	CASSQQTGYEQYF
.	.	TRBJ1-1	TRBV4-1	TGCGCCAGCAGCCAAGTAGGGCGCCTTGAAGCTTTCTTT	CASSQVGRLEAFF
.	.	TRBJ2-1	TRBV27	TGTGCCAGCAGTGCATACAATGAGCAGTTCTTC	CASSAYNEQFF
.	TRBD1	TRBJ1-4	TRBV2	TGTGCCAGCAGTCCCTGGACAGGGGGCATCCCTAATGAAAAACTGTTTTTT	CASSPWTGGIPNEKLFF
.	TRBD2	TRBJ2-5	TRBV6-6	TGTGCCAGCAGTCGGACTAGCGGGGCAGGAGAGACCCAGTACTTC	CASSRTSGAGETQYF
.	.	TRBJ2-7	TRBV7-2	TGTGCCAGCAGCCTGTCTCCGACAGACAACTACGAGCAGTACTTC	CASSLSPTDNYEQYF
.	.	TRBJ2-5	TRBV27	TGTGCCAGCACTTCCCTTAGCGGTCAAGAGACCCAGTACTTC	CASTSLSGQETQYF
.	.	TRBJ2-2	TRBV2	TGTGCCAGCAGTTCCGGACCACAAACCGGGGAGCTGTTTTTT	CASSSGPQTGELFF
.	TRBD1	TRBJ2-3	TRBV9	TGTGCCAGCAGCTTACAGGGGGCTAGGACAGATACGCAGTATTTT	CASSLQGARTDTQYF
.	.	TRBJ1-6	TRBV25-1	TGTGCCAGCAGTGACAGGAGCTCCTATAATTCACCCCTCCACTTT	CASSDRSSYNSPLHF
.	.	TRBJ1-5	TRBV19	TGTGCCAGTAGTGAAGGGGGCAATCAGCCCCAGCATTTT	CASSEGGNQPQHF
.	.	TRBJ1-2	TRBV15	TGTGCCACCAGCAGAGATAAGGGTCCCTATGGCTACACCTTC	CATSRDKGPYGYTF
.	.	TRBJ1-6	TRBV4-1	TGCGCCAGCAGCCAAGATTTTGGGCCGAGGGATTCACCCCTCCACTTT	CASSQDFGPRDSPLHF
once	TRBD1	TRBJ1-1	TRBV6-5	TGTGCCAGCAGTCATACAGGGGAATCGAACACTGAAGCTTTCTTT	CASSHTGESNTEAFF
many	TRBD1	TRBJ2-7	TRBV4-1	TGCGCCAGCAGCCCGACAGGGGCCGGGGACTACGAGCAGTACTTC	CASSPTGAGDYEQYF
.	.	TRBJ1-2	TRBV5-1	TGCGCCAGCAGCTTGGCGGGGGGCGGTTCTGGCTACACCTTC	CASSLAGGGSGYTF
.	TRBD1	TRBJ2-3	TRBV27	TGTGCCAGCACGCACCAGGGGGCGGCGGATACGCAGTATTTT	CASTHQGAADTQYF
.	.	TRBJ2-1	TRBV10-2	TGCGCCAGCAGCTCGGGACTCCGTAGGAATGAGCAGTTCTTC	CASSSGLRRNEQFF
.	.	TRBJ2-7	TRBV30	TGTGCCTGGAGCCTCGTCGGGGGAGCGGACGAGCAGTACTTC	CAWSLVGGADEQYF
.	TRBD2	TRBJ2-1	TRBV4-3	TGCGCCAGCAGCCAAGAAACTAGCGGGGTGTATGAGCAGTTCTTC	CASSQETSGVYEQFF
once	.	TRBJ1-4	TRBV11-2	TGTGCCAGCAGCTTAGATCCCTCTACTAATGAAAAACTGTTTTTT	CASSLDPSTNEKLFF
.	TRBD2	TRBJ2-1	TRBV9	TGTGCCAGCAGCGTATTCACTAGCGACAATGAGCAGTTCTTC	CASSVFTSDNEQFF
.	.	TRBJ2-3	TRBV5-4	TGTGCCAGCAGCTTGGCCCTGACTAGTCCCAGTGATACGCAGTATTTT	CASSLALTSPSDTQYF
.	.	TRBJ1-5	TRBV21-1	TGTGCCAGCAGCAAAGCGCTTGTGGGGACGTTTGGGCAGCCCCAGCATTTT	CASSKALVGTFGQPQHF
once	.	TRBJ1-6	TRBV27	TGTGCCAGCACCCCCCTGACGCGCTCCTATAATTCACCCCTCCACTTT	CASTPLTRSYNSPLHF
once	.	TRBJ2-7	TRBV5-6	TGTGCCAGCAGCATGGGGTGGGGATACGAGCAGTACTTC	CASSMGWGYEQYF
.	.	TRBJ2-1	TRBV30	TGTGCCTTTACAGTAGCTGGTGAGCAGTTCTTC	CAFTVAGEQFF
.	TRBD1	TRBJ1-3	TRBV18	TGTGCCAGCTCACTTTACCGGGACAGGGCGCCTGGAAACACCATATATTTT	CASSLYRDRAPGNTIYF
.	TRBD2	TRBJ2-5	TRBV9	TGTGCCAGCAGCGTAGGATCTAGCGGGGGGATACAAGAGACCCAGTACTTC	CASSVGSSGGIQETQYF
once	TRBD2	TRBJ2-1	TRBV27	TGTGCCAGCAGTTTTGTCGCGGGGGGGATCAATGAGCAGTTCTTC	CASSFVAGGINEQFF
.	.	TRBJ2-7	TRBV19	TGTGCCAGTAGTATAGGGACGGGATGGTCCTACGAGCAGTACTTC	CASSIGTGWSYEQYF
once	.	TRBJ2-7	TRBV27	TGTGCCAGCAGTTTTGCCAGGTCGACCTACGAGCAGTACTTC	CASSFARSTYEQYF
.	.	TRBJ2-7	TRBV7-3	TGTGCCAGCAGCTTCTTCGGGTACGAGCAGTACTTC	CASSFFGYEQYF
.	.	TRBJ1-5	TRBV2	TGTGCCAGCAGTGCGCAACTGCGCAATCAGCCCCAGCATTTT	CASSAQLRNQPQHF
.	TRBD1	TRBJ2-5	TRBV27	TGTGCCAGCAGTTCCTTGGGACAGGGAGAAGAGGGGATTCAGACCCAGTACTTC	CASSSLGQGEEGIQTQYF
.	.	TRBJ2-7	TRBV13	TGTGCCAGCAGCCCCGAAGTTACCTCCTACGAGCAGTACTTC	CASSPEVTSYEQYF
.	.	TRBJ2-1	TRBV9	TGTGCCAGCAGCCCCCTGGACCTTGGGCAGTTCTTC	CASSPLDLGQFF
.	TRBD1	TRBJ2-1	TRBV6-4	TGTGCCACCACAGTTCAGGGACAGGGCCCCAATGAGCAGTTCTTC	CATTVQGQGPNEQFF
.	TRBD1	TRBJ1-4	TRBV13	TGTGCCAGCAGTTCGCAGGGGGAGATTAATGAAAAACTGTTTTTT	CASSSQGEINEKLFF
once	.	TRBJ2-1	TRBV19	TGTGCCAGTAGTATCACGGGACAAACCAACTACAATGAGCAGTTCTTC	CASSITGQTNYNEQFF
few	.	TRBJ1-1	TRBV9	TGTGCCAGCAGCGTAGGAGGGTCGAACACTGAAGCTTTCTTT	CASSVGGSNTEAFF
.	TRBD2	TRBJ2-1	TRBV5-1	TGCGCCACCCAAGTAGGGACTAGCGGGAGGGATGAGCAGTTCTTC	CATQVGTSGRDEQFF
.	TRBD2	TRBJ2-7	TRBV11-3	TGTGCCAGCAGCTTTAGCGGGAGCTTCGACGAGCAGTACTTC	CASSFSGSFDEQYF
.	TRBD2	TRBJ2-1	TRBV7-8	TGTGCCAGCAGCTTCAGCTCTAGCGGGGATATCTACAATGAGCAGTTCTTC	CASSFSSSGDIYNEQFF
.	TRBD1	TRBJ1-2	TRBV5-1	TGCGCCAGCAGCTTCGACAGGGTCAGCAAAAATGGCTACACCTTC	CASSFDRVSKNGYTF
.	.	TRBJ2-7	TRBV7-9	TGTGCCAGCAGCTTAGTGGGCAGGGGGGCCTACGAGCAGTACTTC	CASSLVGRGAYEQYF
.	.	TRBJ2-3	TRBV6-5	TGTGCCAGCAGTTACTCGAGGGGTGGCACAGATACGCAGTATTTT	CASSYSRGGTDTQYF